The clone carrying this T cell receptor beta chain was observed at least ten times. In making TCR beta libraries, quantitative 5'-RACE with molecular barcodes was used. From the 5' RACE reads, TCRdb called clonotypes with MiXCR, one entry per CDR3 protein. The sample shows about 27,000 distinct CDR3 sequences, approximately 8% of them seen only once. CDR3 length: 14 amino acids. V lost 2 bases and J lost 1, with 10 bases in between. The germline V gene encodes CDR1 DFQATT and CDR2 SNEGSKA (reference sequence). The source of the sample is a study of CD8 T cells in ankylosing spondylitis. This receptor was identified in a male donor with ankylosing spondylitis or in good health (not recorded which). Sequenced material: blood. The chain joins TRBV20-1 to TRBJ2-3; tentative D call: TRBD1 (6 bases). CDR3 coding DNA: TGCAGTGCTAGAAACACAGGGCGCACAGATACGCAGTATTTT. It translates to CSARNTGRTDTQYF.